This TCR beta chain came from a study of cytomegalovirus exposure and HLA in healthy donors. The donors were in the roughly 130-subject validation cohort; that cohort was separate from the approximately 700-subject first cohort. Using immunoSEQ multiplex PCR, the repertoire was profiled, and TCRdb retains in-frame clones only, with some absent. The sample includes roughly 150,000 clones, 70% to 90% of them seen just once. The TCR was taken from a man aged 18 to 29 in good health and CMV-seropositive. Sequencing was done on a sample of PBMCs.

DNA for the CDR3: TGTGCCAGCAGCAACCGGGACTGGGACACAGATACGCAGTATTTT. This codes for CASSNRDWDTDTQYF. The chain joins TRBV11-3 to TRBJ2-3, with D perhaps matching TRBD2 (6 bases). The CDR3 loop spans 15 amino acids. V lost 5 bases and J lost 2, with 14 bases in between. Germline values: CDR1 SGHNT, CDR2 YENEEA.